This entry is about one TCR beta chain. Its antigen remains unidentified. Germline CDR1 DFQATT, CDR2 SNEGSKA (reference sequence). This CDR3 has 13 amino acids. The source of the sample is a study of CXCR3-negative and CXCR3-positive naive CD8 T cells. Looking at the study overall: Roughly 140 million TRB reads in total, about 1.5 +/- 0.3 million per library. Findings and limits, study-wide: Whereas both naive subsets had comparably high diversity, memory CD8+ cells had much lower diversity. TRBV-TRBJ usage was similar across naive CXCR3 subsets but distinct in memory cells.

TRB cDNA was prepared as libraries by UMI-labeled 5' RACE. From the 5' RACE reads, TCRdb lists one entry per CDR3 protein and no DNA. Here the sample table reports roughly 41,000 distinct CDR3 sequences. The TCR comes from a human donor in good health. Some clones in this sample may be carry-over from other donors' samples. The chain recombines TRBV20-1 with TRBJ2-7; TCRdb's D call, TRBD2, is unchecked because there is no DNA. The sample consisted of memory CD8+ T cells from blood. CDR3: CSALRGSGYEQYF.